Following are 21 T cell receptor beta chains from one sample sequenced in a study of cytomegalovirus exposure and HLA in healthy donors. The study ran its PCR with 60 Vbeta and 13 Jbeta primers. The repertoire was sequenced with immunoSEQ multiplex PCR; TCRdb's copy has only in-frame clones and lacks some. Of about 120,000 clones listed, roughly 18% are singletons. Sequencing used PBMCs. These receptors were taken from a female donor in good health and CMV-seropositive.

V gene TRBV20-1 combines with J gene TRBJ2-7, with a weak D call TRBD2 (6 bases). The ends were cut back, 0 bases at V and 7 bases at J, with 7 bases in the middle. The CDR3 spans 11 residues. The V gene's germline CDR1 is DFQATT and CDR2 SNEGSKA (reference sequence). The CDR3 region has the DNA TGCAGTGCTAGAGATAGCGGAGAGCAGTACTTC. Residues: CSARDSGEQYF.

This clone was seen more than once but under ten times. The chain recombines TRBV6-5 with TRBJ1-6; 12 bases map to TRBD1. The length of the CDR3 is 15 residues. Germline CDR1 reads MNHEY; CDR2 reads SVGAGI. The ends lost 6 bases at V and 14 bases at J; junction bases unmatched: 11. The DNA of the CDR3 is TGTGCCAGCAGCGCTACTGGGACAGGGGGCCTCACCCTCCACTTT. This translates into CASSATGTGGLTLHF.

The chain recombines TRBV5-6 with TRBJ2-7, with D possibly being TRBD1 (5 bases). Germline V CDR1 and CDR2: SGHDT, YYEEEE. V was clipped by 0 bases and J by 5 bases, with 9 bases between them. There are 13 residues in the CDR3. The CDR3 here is CASSLALRDEQYF. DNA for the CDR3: TGTGCCAGCAGCTTGGCGCTCAGGGACGAGCAGTACTTC.

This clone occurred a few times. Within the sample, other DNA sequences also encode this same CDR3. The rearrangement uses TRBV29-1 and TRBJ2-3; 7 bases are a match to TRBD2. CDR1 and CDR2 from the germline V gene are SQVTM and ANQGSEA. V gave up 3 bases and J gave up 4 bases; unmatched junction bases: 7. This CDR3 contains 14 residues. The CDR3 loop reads CSVEGGRGADTQYF. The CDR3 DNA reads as TGCAGCGTTGAGGGCGGGAGAGGAGCAGATACGCAGTATTTT.

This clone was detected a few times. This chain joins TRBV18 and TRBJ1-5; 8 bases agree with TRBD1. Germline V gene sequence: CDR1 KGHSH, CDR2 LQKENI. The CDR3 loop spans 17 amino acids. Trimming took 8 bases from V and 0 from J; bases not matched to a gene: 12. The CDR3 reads CASRRAGGRNSNQPQHF. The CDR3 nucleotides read TGTGCCAGCCGTCGGGCAGGGGGCAGAAATAGCAATCAGCCCCAGCATTTT. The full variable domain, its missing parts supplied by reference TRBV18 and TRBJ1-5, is NAGVMQNPRHLVRRRGQEARLRCSPMKGHSHVYWYRQLPEEGLKFMVYLQKENIIDESGMPKERFSAEFPKEGPSILRIQQVVRGDSAAYFCASRRAGGRNSNQPQHFGDGTRLSIL.

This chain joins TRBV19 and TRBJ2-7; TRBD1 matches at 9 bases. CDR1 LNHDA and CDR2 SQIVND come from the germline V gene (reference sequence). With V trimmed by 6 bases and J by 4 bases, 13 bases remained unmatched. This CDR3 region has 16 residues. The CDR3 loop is CASRDGGGQGYYEQYF. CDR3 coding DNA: TGTGCCAGTAGAGATGGGGGCGGACAGGGGTATTACGAGCAGTACTTC.

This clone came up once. The CDR3 spells CASSYGTGGNNEQFF. Here the CDR3 DNA reads TGTGCCAGCAGTTACGGGACAGGGGGCAACAATGAGCAGTTCTTC. The gene calls are TRBV6-5 and TRBJ2-1, with 12 bases fitting TRBD1. From germline, CDR1 is MNHEY and CDR2 SVGAGI. This CDR3 comprises 15 residues. V lost 2 bases, J lost 5 bases, and 1 base stayed unmatched.

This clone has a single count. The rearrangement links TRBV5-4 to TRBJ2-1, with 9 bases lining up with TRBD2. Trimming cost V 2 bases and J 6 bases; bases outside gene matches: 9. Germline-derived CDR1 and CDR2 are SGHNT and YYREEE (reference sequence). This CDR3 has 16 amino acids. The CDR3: CASSLTGTSFFNEQFF. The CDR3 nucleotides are TGTGCCAGCAGCTTAACCGGGACTAGCTTTTTCAATGAGCAGTTCTTC.

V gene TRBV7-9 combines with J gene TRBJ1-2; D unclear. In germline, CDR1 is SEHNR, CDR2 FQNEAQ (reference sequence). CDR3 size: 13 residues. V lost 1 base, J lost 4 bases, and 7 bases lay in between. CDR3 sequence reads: CASSLGETYGYTF. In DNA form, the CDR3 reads TGTGCCAGCAGCTTAGGGGAGACCTATGGCTACACCTTC. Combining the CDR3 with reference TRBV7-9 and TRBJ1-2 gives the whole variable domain DTGVSQNPRHKITKRGQNVTFRCDPISEHNRLYWYRQTLGQGPEFLTYFQNEAQLEKSRLLSDRFSAERPKGSFSTLEIQRTEQGDSAMYLCASSLGETYGYTFGSGTRLTVV.

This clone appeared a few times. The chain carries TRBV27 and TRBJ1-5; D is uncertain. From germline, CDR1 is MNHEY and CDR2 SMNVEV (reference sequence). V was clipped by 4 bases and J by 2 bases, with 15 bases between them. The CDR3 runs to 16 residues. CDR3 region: CASSSGSGDGNQPQHF. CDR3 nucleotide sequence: TGTGCCAGCAGTTCGGGGTCTGGGGATGGCAATCAGCCCCAGCATTTT.

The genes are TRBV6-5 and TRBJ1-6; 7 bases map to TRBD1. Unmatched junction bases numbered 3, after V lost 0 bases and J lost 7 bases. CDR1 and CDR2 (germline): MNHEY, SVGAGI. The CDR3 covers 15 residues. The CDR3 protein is CASSYSNRGNSPLHF. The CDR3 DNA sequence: TGTGCCAGCAGTTACTCGAACAGGGGAAATTCACCCCTCCACTTT.

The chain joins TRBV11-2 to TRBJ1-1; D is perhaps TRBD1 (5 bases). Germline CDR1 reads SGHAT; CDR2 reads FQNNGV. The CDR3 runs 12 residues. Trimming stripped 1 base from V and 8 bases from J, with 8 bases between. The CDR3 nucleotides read TGTGCCAGCAGCTTAGTCGGGGGGGAAGCTTTCTTT. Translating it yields CASSLVGGEAFF. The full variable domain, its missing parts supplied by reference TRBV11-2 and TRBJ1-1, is EAGVAQSPRYKIIEKRQSVAFWCNPISGHATLYWYQQILGQGPKLLIQFQNNGVVDDSQLPKDRFSAERLKGVDSTLKIQPAKLEDSAVYLCASSLVGGEAFFGQGTRLTVV.

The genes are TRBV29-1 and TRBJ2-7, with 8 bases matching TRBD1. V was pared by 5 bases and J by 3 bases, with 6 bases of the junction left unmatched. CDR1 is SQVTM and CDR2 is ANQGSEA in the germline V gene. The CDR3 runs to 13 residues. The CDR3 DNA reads TGCAGCGTTTTTGTCGACAGGGGCTACGAGCAGTACTTC. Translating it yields CSVFVDRGYEQYF.

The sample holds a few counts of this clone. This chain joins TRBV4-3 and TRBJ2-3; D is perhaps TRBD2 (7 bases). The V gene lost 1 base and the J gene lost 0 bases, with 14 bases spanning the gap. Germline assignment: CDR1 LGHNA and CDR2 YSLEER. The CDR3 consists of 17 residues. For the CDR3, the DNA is TGCGCCAGCAGCCAAGGAGAACGGGGGGCTAGCACAGATACGCAGTATTTT. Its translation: CASSQGERGASTDTQYF.

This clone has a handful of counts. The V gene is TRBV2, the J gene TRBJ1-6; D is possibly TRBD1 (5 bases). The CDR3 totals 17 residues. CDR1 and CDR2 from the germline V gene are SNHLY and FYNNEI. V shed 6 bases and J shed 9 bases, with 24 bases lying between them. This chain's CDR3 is CASSGLGGVILVSPLHF. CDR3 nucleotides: TGTGCCAGCAGCGGGCTGGGAGGGGTAATTCTGGTTTCACCCCTCCACTTT.

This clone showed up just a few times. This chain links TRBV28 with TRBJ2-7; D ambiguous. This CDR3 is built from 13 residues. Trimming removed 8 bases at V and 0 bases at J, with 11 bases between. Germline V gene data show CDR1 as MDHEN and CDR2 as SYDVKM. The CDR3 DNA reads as TGTGCCAGCGAGACTCCGGGCTCCTACGAGCAGTACTTC. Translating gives CASETPGSYEQYF.

In DNA form, the CDR3 reads TGTGCCAGCAGTGCAGGGGTGATGAACACTGAAGCTTTCTTT. Its translation is CASSAGVMNTEAFF. This chain joins TRBV25-1 and TRBJ1-1, with D maybe TRBD1 (6 bases). V lost 4 bases, J lost 0 bases, and 9 bases lay in between. Germline V gene lookup returns CDR1 MGHDK and CDR2 SYGVNS. The CDR3 runs to 14 residues.

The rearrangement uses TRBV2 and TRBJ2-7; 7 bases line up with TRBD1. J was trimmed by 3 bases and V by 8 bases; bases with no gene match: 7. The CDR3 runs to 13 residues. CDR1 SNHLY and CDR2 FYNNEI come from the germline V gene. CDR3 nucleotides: TGTGCCAGCGGTGGACAGGCCTTCTACGAGCAGTACTTC. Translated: CASGGQAFYEQYF. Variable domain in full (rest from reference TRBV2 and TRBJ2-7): EPEVTQTPSHQVTQMGQEVILRCVPISNHLYFYWYRQILGQKVEFLVSFYNNEISEKSEIFDDQFSVERPDGSNFTLKIRSTKLEDSAMYFCASGGQAFYEQYFGPGTRLTVT.

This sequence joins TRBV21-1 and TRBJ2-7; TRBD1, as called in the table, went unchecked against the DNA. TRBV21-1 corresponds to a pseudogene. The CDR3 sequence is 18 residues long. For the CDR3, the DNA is TGTGCCAGCAGCAATCCCCCCACGGAGGACAGGAGCTCCTACGAGCAGTACTTC. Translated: CASSNPPTEDRSSYEQYF.

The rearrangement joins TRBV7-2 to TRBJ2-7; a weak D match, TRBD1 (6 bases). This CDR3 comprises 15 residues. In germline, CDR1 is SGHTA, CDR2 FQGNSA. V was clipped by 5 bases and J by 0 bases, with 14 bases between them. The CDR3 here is CASSPRTVFSYEQYF. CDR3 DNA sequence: TGTGCCAGCAGCCCTCGGACAGTGTTCTCCTACGAGCAGTACTTC.

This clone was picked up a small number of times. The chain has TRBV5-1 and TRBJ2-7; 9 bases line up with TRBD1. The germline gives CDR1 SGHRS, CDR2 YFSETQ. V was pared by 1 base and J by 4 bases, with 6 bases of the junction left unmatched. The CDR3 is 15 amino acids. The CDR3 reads CASSLIETGGYEQYF. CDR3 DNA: TGCGCCAGCAGCTTGATCGAGACAGGGGGTTACGAGCAGTACTTC.